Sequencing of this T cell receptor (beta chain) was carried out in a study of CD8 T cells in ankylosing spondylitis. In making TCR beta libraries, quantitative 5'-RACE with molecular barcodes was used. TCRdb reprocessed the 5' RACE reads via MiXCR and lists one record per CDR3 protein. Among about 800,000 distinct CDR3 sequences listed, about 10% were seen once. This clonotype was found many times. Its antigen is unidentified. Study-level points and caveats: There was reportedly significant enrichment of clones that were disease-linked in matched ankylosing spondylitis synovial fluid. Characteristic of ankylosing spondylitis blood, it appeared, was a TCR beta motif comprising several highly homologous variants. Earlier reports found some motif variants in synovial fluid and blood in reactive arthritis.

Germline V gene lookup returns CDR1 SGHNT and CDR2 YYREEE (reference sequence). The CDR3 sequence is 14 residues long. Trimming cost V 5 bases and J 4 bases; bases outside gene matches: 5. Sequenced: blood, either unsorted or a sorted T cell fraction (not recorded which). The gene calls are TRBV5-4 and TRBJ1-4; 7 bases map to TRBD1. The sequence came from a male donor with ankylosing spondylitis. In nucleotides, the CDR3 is TGTGCCAGCAGTCGGACAGGTGTTAATGAAAAACTGTTTTTT. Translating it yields CASSRTGVNEKLFF.